Listed below are T cell receptor beta chains from one sample, sequenced in a study of beta chain features in type 1 diabetes. Method: immunoSEQ multiplex PCR; TCRdb's copy keeps in-frame clones and lacks some. Here the sample spans 140,000 or so clones, more than 9% being singletons. The sequenced sample consisted of naive CD4+ T cells from blood. The source is a man between 18 and 35 years old in good health. CDR3s leave out the opening cysteine and the closing phenylalanine or tryptophan. A D gene is named only where the DNA matches it firmly.

D,J,V,CDR3
-,TRBJ1-2,TRBV30,AWSVRGGYT
TRBD1,TRBJ1-5,TRBV7-3,ASSSTGGNQPQH
-,TRBJ2-7,TRBV5-1,ASSPRQNQHEQY
TRBD2,TRBJ2-3,TRBV6-6,ASSPRLAGVVY
TRBD1,TRBJ2-1,TRBV7-9,ASSLLGQGALDEQF
-,TRBJ1-4,TRBV4-1,ASSRRTQGANEKLF
-,TRBJ2-3,TRBV7-9,ASSRRGEVSTDTQY
TRBD1,TRBJ1-4,TRBV28,ASSGGTGNEKLF
-,TRBJ1-3,TRBV29-1,SVGTGSSGNTIY
-,TRBJ2-7,TRBV6-5,ASSWAGEQY
-,TRBJ2-7,TRBV18,ASSPDYQTYEQY
-,TRBJ2-3,TRBV10-3,AISVKGEITDTQY
TRBD1,TRBJ1-4,TRBV28,ASSSTGAATNEKLF
-,TRBJ1-5,TRBV10-3,AISEFAEVRDQPQH
-,TRBJ2-5,TRBV14,ASSQARVRRGPQETQY
-,TRBJ2-1,TRBV9,ASSSRTGSSYNEQF
-,TRBJ1-2,TRBV6-4,ASPWAHYGYT
-,TRBJ2-3,TRBV9,ASSDRRDTQY
-,TRBJ2-2,TRBV5-1,ASSGGDTNTGELF
TRBD1,TRBJ2-7,TRBV29-1,SVALGTGGYEQY
TRBD1,TRBJ2-5,TRBV7-2,ASSVDRGRETQY
TRBD2,TRBJ2-1,TRBV11-2,ASTFRLANYNEQF
TRBD2,TRBJ2-3,TRBV5-4,ASSLGLATQY
-,TRBJ2-5,TRBV29-1,SVQRQAAETQY
TRBD1,TRBJ1-5,TRBV10-3,AISSTGDQPQH
-,TRBJ2-5,TRBV6-6,ASSYNAGFGETQY
-,TRBJ1-1,TRBV25-1,ASRYLNTEAF
-,TRBJ2-7,TRBV5-4,ASSPGLQGPYEQY
TRBD1,TRBJ2-7,TRBV7-2,ASSPGVGQGPYEQY
TRBD1,TRBJ1-5,TRBV29-1,SVGQGGNQPQH
TRBD2,TRBJ2-5,TRBV7-2,ASSARLAGVQETQY
-,TRBJ2-1,TRBV5-6,ASSLGGVSSYNEQF
-,TRBJ2-1,TRBV5-1,ASSLVANDYYNEQF
TRBD2,TRBJ2-3,TRBV7-9,ASSPTSDDTQY
TRBD1,TRBJ2-7,TRBV5-1,ASSFEGAVYEQY
-,TRBJ2-6,TRBV9,ASSVAGFGANVLT
-,TRBJ2-1,TRBV10-3,AISDQVNEQF
TRBD2,TRBJ2-7,TRBV5-6,ASSPRGGRNYEQY
-,TRBJ2-7,TRBV6-5,ASSLDRSPYEQY
TRBD2,TRBJ2-7,TRBV7-2,ASSLGAGGSSYEQY
-,TRBJ1-5,TRBV2,ASSGQASNQPQH
TRBD1,TRBJ2-7,TRBV18,ASSPNRGEQY
-,TRBJ2-7,TRBV7-2,ASSLRGQGSYEQY
TRBD2,TRBJ2-2,TRBV7-2,ASSPPSGANTGELF
-,TRBJ2-2,TRBV13,ASSFPGYTGELF
TRBD1,TRBJ2-5,TRBV19,ASSMTTGGLNTQETQY
TRBD1,TRBJ2-3,TRBV7-2,ASSQGQGVTDTQY
TRBD2,TRBJ2-1,TRBV7-8,ASSLSGGALDEQF